The clone carrying this TCR beta chain was detected many times. Its specificity is not known. This entry belongs to a study of T-cell reconstitution after alpha-beta-depleted transplantation in children. The study, taken as a whole, reports: Expanded graft clones, several hundred of them, were reportedly the source of alpha-beta T cells about two months after transplant. T-cell counts and diversity were attributed mostly to newly produced T cells one year after transplant. Surviving recipient T cells and intrathymic progenitors accounted for some patients' high TCRbeta diversity at day 60.

TCRbeta library construction was performed incorporating unique molecular identifiers. One entry per CDR3 protein, called by TCRdb with MiXCR from the PCR reads. Found here are some 120,000 distinct CDR3 sequences, 10% of them singletons; the top ten hold roughly a third. This material consisted of PBMCs, taken before TCRalphabeta/CD19-depleted stem cell transplant. The source of this sequence is a boy between 2 and 10 years old with acute lymphoblastic leukemia, due to receive a stem cell transplant.

The CDR3 sequence: CATSRGSWTEAFF. CDR3 nucleotide sequence: TGTGCCACCAGCAGAGGGTCGTGGACTGAAGCTTTCTTT. The chain employs TRBV15 and TRBJ1-1; no clear D gene. CDR3 size: 13 residues. From germline, CDR1 is LNHNV and CDR2 YYDKDF (reference sequence). Trimming took 1 base from V and 5 from J, leaving 8 bases between them.